This T cell receptor (beta chain) is drawn from a study of OX40 agonist ivuxolimab in advanced cancers. Study-level background: Ivuxolimab, which targeted the costimulatory receptor OX40 (CD134), was an agonistic, fully human IgG2 monoclonal antibody. Prior anti-PD-1, anti-PD-L1 or anti-CTLA-4 therapy was permitted, and approximately 39% of dose-escalation patients had received checkpoint inhibitors. The dose-escalation cohort was about 83% male with a mean age of about 65 years, ranging from roughly 23 to 80. Partial responses were achieved by three dose-escalation patients, of whom one had hepatocellular carcinoma and two had cutaneous melanoma. Intravenous ivuxolimab was administered to patients every 2 weeks at six dose levels: 0.01, 0.1, 0.3, 1.5, 3 and 10 mg/kg. The point of sequencing TCRbeta in the periphery was to test whether ivuxolimab changed TCR sequence diversity and drove clonal T-cell expansion. The paper covers the monotherapy dose-escalation part of the phase I ivuxolimab trial, which included N of about 51 patients. Of the 50 or so patients in dose escalation, 19 had hepatocellular carcinoma, some 15 had melanoma, 9 had renal cell carcinoma and 9 had head and neck cancer. Broader findings and caveats from the paper: Which antigens the clonally expanded peripheral T cells were specific for was not determined. At doses of 0.1 to 3.0 mg/kg, clonal expansion of both CD4+ and CD8+ T cells in blood was seen between baseline and week 6. After ivuxolimab, more expanded clones were found on average in CD8+ T cells than in CD4+ T cells. Partial responders in the 0.1-3.0 mg/kg groups had among the lowest normalized peripheral clonal expansion, especially among CD8+ T cells. Low levels of normalized T-cell clonal expansion were also shown by some nonresponding patients.

This clone has more than one count but fewer than ten. The target of this receptor is not known. Qualities for individual bases were not recorded, and no much larger clone is one base off. Based on the germline V gene, the CDR1 and CDR2 sequences are SGHDT and YYEEEE. V was cut back by 1 base and J by 0 bases, leaving a gap of 7 bases between them. Spanning cysteine to phenylalanine, the CDR3 consists of 15 amino acids. Only CDR3 DNA is held: 45 bases, read in frame from base 1. To sequence the TCRbeta CDR3 region, genomic DNA was isolated from the sorted cells. The immunoSEQ Assay was used for sequencing of TCRbeta CDR3 regions. The table was pulled from immuneACCESS by TCRdb, which kept in-frame rearrangements only. Such tables lose some clones; where checked, under half of the loss comes from unresolved V genes, and the rest has no known cause. The sample table holds 65,000 to 95,000 clones, of which just over 85% were seen once. The leading ten clones occupy about 0.78% of the sample.

Patients with a history of autoimmune disease or receiving systemic immunosuppression were excluded from the trial. Peripheral blood for TCR sequencing was collected from all dose cohorts at baseline, on cycle 4 day 1, and on cycle 7 day 1. Samples were obtained from an open-label, multicenter, first-in-human phase I dose-escalation trial of ivuxolimab. Adults with locally advanced or metastatic head and neck squamous cell, hepatocellular, melanoma or renal cell carcinoma were enrolled in the trial. Before TCR sequencing, CD4+ T cells and CD8+ T cells were sorted from peripheral blood as separate populations.

This sample comprised CD4+ or CD8+ T cells sorted from blood, obtained in a trial of the OX40 agonist ivuxolimab. The sequence joins TRBV5-6 to TRBJ2-2; the D region possibly corresponds to TRBD2 (5 bases align). This clonotype was obtained from an adult with an advanced solid tumor such as melanoma, head and neck, liver or kidney cancer. The encoded CDR3 is CASSLYGANTGELFF. The DNA sequence is given as TGTGCCAGCAGCTTGTACGGGGCGAACACCGGGGAGCTGTTTTTT.